The clone carrying this TCR beta chain has a count of ten or more. Its antigen is unknown. The CDR3 sequence is 14 residues long. Germline lookup yields CDR1 SGHRS and CDR2 YFSETQ. The V and J ends lost 3 bases and 0 bases respectively, with 9 bases between them. The record originates from a study of T-cell reconstitution after alpha-beta-depleted transplantation in children. Study results and limitations: T-cell counts and diversity at one year post-transplant came mainly from newly produced T cells. Surviving recipient T cells and intrathymic progenitors accounted for some patients' high TCRbeta diversity at day 60. Roughly two months post-transplant, alpha-beta T cells reportedly originated from several hundred graft clones that had expanded.

Unique molecular identifiers were used to barcode this TCRbeta library. TCRdb re-analysed the PCR reads in MiXCR, keeping a single row per CDR3 protein. This sample carries around 200,000 distinct CDR3 sequences, approximately 11% of them seen once, and the ten largest clones take about 28%. This chain connects TRBV5-1 to TRBJ1-2, with D hard to call. The source of this sequence is a child under two years old with acute myeloid leukemia, due to receive a stem cell transplant. This sample comprised PBMCs, obtained before TCRalphabeta/CD19-depleted stem cell transplant. CDR3 nucleotides: TGCGCCAGCAGCTCTGAGTTCCCTAACTATGGCTACACCTTC. This translates into CASSSEFPNYGYTF.